This passage covers 8 T cell receptor beta chains from one sample sequenced in a study of blood T cell repertoires in COVID-19. Sequenced by immunoSEQ multiplex PCR; TCRdb stores in-frame clones only, minus some. In the table there are some 180,000 clones, around 79% of which are singletons. The sequenced material came from peripheral blood. These receptors were collected from a middle-aged woman with COVID-19, enrolled during active disease.

V is TRBV30 and J is TRBJ1-4, with a tentative D call TRBD1 (5 bases). CDR1 is GTSNPN and CDR2 is SVGIG in the germline V gene (reference sequence). The CDR3 is made up of 13 amino acids. The V and J ends lost 4 bases and 7 bases respectively, with 13 bases between them. Here the CDR3 DNA reads TGTGCCTGGAAAAAACCCGGGGGTGAAAAACTGTTTTTT. The encoded protein is CAWKKPGGEKLFF.

The chain employs TRBV29-1 and TRBJ1-2, with a weak D call TRBD1 (5 bases). The CDR3 covers 13 residues. Germline V CDR1 and CDR2: SQVTM, ANQGSEA. Between the trimmed V and J ends, which lost 8 bases and 6 bases, there was a span of 19 bases. Here the CDR3 DNA reads TGCAGCTCTATCTCCAGGGTTTTCGATGGCTACACCTTC. As protein: CSSISRVFDGYTF.

This rearrangement joins TRBV2 to TRBJ2-1, with 8 nucleotides matching TRBD1. The length of the CDR3 is 13 residues. CDR1 and CDR2 (germline): SNHLY, FYNNEI. J gave up 8 bases and V 6 bases, and 6 bases lay outside the gene matches. CDR3: CASRTGVVYEQFF. The CDR3 DNA sequence: TGTGCCAGCAGGACAGGGGTGGTATATGAGCAGTTCTTC.

The chain links TRBV11-2 to TRBJ2-3; 13 nucleotides agree with TRBD2. With V trimmed by 6 bases and J by 5 bases, 8 bases remained unmatched. The CDR3 is 16 residues long. The germline V gene encodes CDR1 SGHAT and CDR2 FQNNGV. The CDR3 nucleotides read TGTGCCAGCAGTTCCCACCGACTAGCGGGAGGAGATACGCAGTATTTT. Translating it yields CASSSHRLAGGDTQYF. The whole variable domain, filled in from reference TRBV11-2 and TRBJ2-3, reads EAGVAQSPRYKIIEKRQSVAFWCNPISGHATLYWYQQILGQGPKLLIQFQNNGVVDDSQLPKDRFSAERLKGVDSTLKIQPAKLEDSAVYLCASSSHRLAGGDTQYFGPGTRLTVL.

This sequence joins TRBV27 and TRBJ1-2; 7 bases match TRBD1. J gave up 3 bases and V 2 bases, and 12 bases lay outside the gene matches. The CDR3 loop spans 17 amino acids. Germline V lookup: CDR1 MNHEY, CDR2 SMNVEV (reference sequence). CDR3 coding DNA: TGTGCCAGCAGTTTACGACAGGGCGGGCTTAGGGACTATGGCTACACCTTC. Its protein product is CASSLRQGGLRDYGYTF.

The gene calls are TRBV29-1 and TRBJ2-1; D is unclear. This CDR3 is built from 13 residues. Trimming removed 4 bases at V and 7 bases at J, with 14 bases between. CDR1 and CDR2 from the germline V gene are SQVTM and ANQGSEA. The CDR3 DNA reads TGCAGCGTTGTAATTCCCAGTACAAATGAGCAGTTCTTC. Translation: CSVVIPSTNEQFF.

The gene calls are TRBV18 and TRBJ2-5; TRBD1 agrees at 7 bases. Germline V lookup: CDR1 KGHSH, CDR2 LQKENI. This CDR3 is 12 amino acids long. The trim removed 8 bases at V and 3 bases at J, leaving 3 bases unmatched. CDR3 nucleotides: TGTGCCAGCAGTACAGGGGAAGAGACCCAGTACTTC. This translates into CASSTGEETQYF. Together with reference TRBV18 and TRBJ2-5, the CDR3 gives the full variable domain: NAGVMQNPRHLVRRRGQEARLRCSPMKGHSHVYWYRQLPEEGLKFMVYLQKENIIDESGMPKERFSAEFPKEGPSILRIQQVVRGDSAAYFCASSTGEETQYFGPGTRLLVL.

V and J are TRBV19 and TRBJ2-2; the D gene is possibly TRBD2 (5 bases). The germline CDR1 and CDR2 sequences are LNHDA and SQIVND (reference sequence). The CDR3 length is 15 residues. Trimming took 5 bases from V and 2 from J, leaving 12 bases between them. The CDR3 here is CASSPQRINTGELFF. As DNA, the CDR3 is TGTGCCAGTAGTCCCCAGCGGATTAACACCGGGGAGCTGTTTTTT.